Listed below are T cell receptor beta chains from one sample, sequenced in a study of identical twins. TCRdb re-analysed the 5' RACE reads in MiXCR, keeping a single row per CDR3 protein. This repertoire shows under 900,000 distinct CDR3 sequences, 15% to 20% found once; its top ten account for around 13%. Another study also made use of these data, one on T cells expressing NK-cell markers.

The specimen was PBMCs. These receptors all stem from a woman in her late teens or twenties in good health. The CDR3 runs from the conserved cysteine through the conserved F or W. The order of the fields is J gene, CDR3 length, V gene, clone size, D gene, CDR3 DNA, CDR3 protein. The D gene is left open where the match is weak. The size entry is marked missing in some rows and otherwise reads once, few, many or a size class.

j_call: TRBJ1-5
cdr3_length: 13
v_call: TRBV5-1
clone_size: NA
d_call: NA
cdr3_nt: TGCGCCAGCAGCCAAACTTTTAATCAGCCCCAGCATTTT
cdr3_aa: CASSQTFNQPQHF

j_call: TRBJ2-1
cdr3_length: 13
v_call: TRBV12-3/TRBV12-4
clone_size: many
d_call: TRBD1
cdr3_nt: TGTGCCAGCAGTTTGAGACAGGGCAATGAGCAGTTCTTC
cdr3_aa: CASSLRQGNEQFF

j_call: TRBJ1-1
cdr3_length: 14
v_call: TRBV5-4
clone_size: once
d_call: NA
cdr3_nt: TGTGCCAGCAGCTTAGAGGGGCCGGGGGGGGTCTCTTTCTTT
cdr3_aa: CASSLEGPGGVSFF

j_call: TRBJ2-3
cdr3_length: 16
v_call: TRBV6-1
clone_size: few
d_call: NA
cdr3_nt: TGTGCCAGCAGCCCGTCGGTGGGGGGCTGGATAGATACGCAGTATTTT
cdr3_aa: CASSPSVGGWIDTQYF

j_call: TRBJ2-2
cdr3_length: 13
v_call: TRBV12-3/TRBV12-4
clone_size: NA
d_call: NA
cdr3_nt: TGTGCCAGCAGTTGGTCATACACCGGGGAGCTGTTTTTT
cdr3_aa: CASSWSYTGELFF

j_call: TRBJ2-5
cdr3_length: 11
v_call: TRBV20-1
clone_size: NA
d_call: TRBD2
cdr3_nt: TGCAGCGGACTAGCGAGAGAGACCCAGTACTTC
cdr3_aa: CSGLARETQYF

j_call: TRBJ1-1
cdr3_length: 14
v_call: TRBV6-1
clone_size: few
d_call: NA
cdr3_nt: TGTGCCAGCAGTGGCCCGACAGCGAACACTGAAGCTTTCTTT
cdr3_aa: CASSGPTANTEAFF

j_call: TRBJ2-1
cdr3_length: 16
v_call: TRBV6-5
clone_size: few
d_call: NA
cdr3_nt: TGTGCCAGCAGTTCCCCGGGCGGTGGATCTGGCAATGAGCAGTTCTTC
cdr3_aa: CASSSPGGGSGNEQFF

j_call: TRBJ1-6
cdr3_length: 14
v_call: TRBV7-2
clone_size: NA
d_call: NA
cdr3_nt: TGTGCCAGCAGCGTCGGGGATCATGGTTCACCCCTCCACTTT
cdr3_aa: CASSVGDHGSPLHF

j_call: TRBJ1-2
cdr3_length: 13
v_call: TRBV7-9
clone_size: NA
d_call: NA
cdr3_nt: TGTGCCAGCAGCTTAGGGGGCATCGCGGACTACACCTTC
cdr3_aa: CASSLGGIADYTF

j_call: TRBJ2-7
cdr3_length: 14
v_call: TRBV7-9
clone_size: few
d_call: NA
cdr3_nt: TGTGCCAGCAGCTTAACAGGGAAGTCCCACGAGCAGTACTTC
cdr3_aa: CASSLTGKSHEQYF

j_call: TRBJ2-2
cdr3_length: 17
v_call: TRBV5-1
clone_size: NA
d_call: NA
cdr3_nt: TGCGCCAGCAGCTTAAATCCGGGACTCCAGTTCCCCGGGGAGCTGTTTTTT
cdr3_aa: CASSLNPGLQFPGELFF

j_call: TRBJ1-6
cdr3_length: 14
v_call: TRBV6-5
clone_size: NA
d_call: NA
cdr3_nt: TGTGCCAGCAGTTCCCTAGCTTATAATTCACCCCTCCACTTT
cdr3_aa: CASSSLAYNSPLHF

j_call: TRBJ2-1
cdr3_length: 11
v_call: TRBV20-1
clone_size: few
d_call: NA
cdr3_nt: TGCAGTGCTGGAACATTCAATGAGCAGTTCTTC
cdr3_aa: CSAGTFNEQFF

j_call: TRBJ1-1
cdr3_length: 15
v_call: TRBV18
clone_size: NA
d_call: NA
cdr3_nt: TGTGCCAGCTCACGATTCGGCGGGAGCGACACTGAAGCTTTCTTT
cdr3_aa: CASSRFGGSDTEAFF

j_call: TRBJ2-1
cdr3_length: 16
v_call: TRBV7-6
clone_size: few
d_call: NA
cdr3_nt: TGTGCCAGCAGCTTAGTGGGGCTTAATCTCTACAATGAGCAGTTCTTC
cdr3_aa: CASSLVGLNLYNEQFF

j_call: TRBJ1-2
cdr3_length: 14
v_call: TRBV10-3
clone_size: NA
d_call: NA
cdr3_nt: TGTGCCATCTCTCCATCCCAGGACCTCTATGGCTACACCTTC
cdr3_aa: CAISPSQDLYGYTF

j_call: TRBJ2-5
cdr3_length: 14
v_call: TRBV12-3/TRBV12-4
clone_size: NA
d_call: NA
cdr3_nt: TGTGCCAGCAGTTCATCCGGTCCCCAAGAGACCCAGTACTTC
cdr3_aa: CASSSSGPQETQYF

j_call: TRBJ2-1
cdr3_length: 15
v_call: TRBV5-1
clone_size: NA
d_call: NA
cdr3_nt: TGCGCCAGCAGCTTAATTGATTCCCCCTACAATGAGCAGTTCTTC
cdr3_aa: CASSLIDSPYNEQFF

j_call: TRBJ1-4
cdr3_length: 14
v_call: TRBV7-9
clone_size: few
d_call: TRBD1
cdr3_nt: TGTGCCAGCGAAAAGGACAGGGGTGGCGAAAAACTGTTTTTT
cdr3_aa: CASEKDRGGEKLFF

j_call: TRBJ2-3
cdr3_length: 13
v_call: TRBV28
clone_size: few
d_call: NA
cdr3_nt: TGTGCCAGCTTGACGGGGGTCACAGATACGCAGTATTTT
cdr3_aa: CASLTGVTDTQYF

j_call: TRBJ2-1
cdr3_length: 15
v_call: TRBV2
clone_size: NA
d_call: TRBD2
cdr3_nt: TGTGCCAGCAGTGTTGGACTAGCGGGAATCTATGAGCAGTTCTTC
cdr3_aa: CASSVGLAGIYEQFF

j_call: TRBJ2-1
cdr3_length: 15
v_call: TRBV5-1
clone_size: NA
d_call: NA
cdr3_nt: TGCGCCAGCAGCTTGCGACTAGAAGTGAACAATGAGCAGTTCTTC
cdr3_aa: CASSLRLEVNNEQFF

j_call: TRBJ2-7
cdr3_length: 14
v_call: TRBV29-1
clone_size: few
d_call: NA
cdr3_nt: TGCAGCGTTGAATCAGACTGGGGGATCTACGAGCAGTACTTC
cdr3_aa: CSVESDWGIYEQYF

j_call: TRBJ1-5
cdr3_length: 16
v_call: TRBV12-3/TRBV12-4
clone_size: NA
d_call: NA
cdr3_nt: TGTGCCAGCCGCGCAGGAAGTTCGGCTAACAATCAGCCCCAGCATTTT
cdr3_aa: CASRAGSSANNQPQHF

j_call: TRBJ2-1
cdr3_length: 14
v_call: TRBV6-1
clone_size: NA
d_call: NA
cdr3_nt: TGTGCCAGCAGTCCATCCGGCGCGTCCCGTGAGCAGTTCTTC
cdr3_aa: CASSPSGASREQFF

j_call: TRBJ2-7
cdr3_length: 14
v_call: TRBV7-2
clone_size: NA
d_call: NA
cdr3_nt: TGTGCCAGCACCTATGGGGGGACCCGCTACGAGCAGTACTTC
cdr3_aa: CASTYGGTRYEQYF

j_call: TRBJ2-7
cdr3_length: 15
v_call: TRBV7-2
clone_size: few
d_call: TRBD1
cdr3_nt: TGTGCCAGCAGCTTTTTCCGCGGGACAGGGTCCACGCAGTACTTC
cdr3_aa: CASSFFRGTGSTQYF

j_call: TRBJ2-5
cdr3_length: 15
v_call: TRBV5-5
clone_size: NA
d_call: NA
cdr3_nt: TGTGCCAGCAGCTTGGGGTTAGTCCAGCAAGAGACCCAGTACTTC
cdr3_aa: CASSLGLVQQETQYF

j_call: TRBJ1-3
cdr3_length: 13
v_call: TRBV20-1
clone_size: NA
d_call: TRBD1
cdr3_nt: TGCAGTGCTTCCAGGGGGCCAGGAAACACCATATATTTT
cdr3_aa: CSASRGPGNTIYF

j_call: TRBJ1-5
cdr3_length: 14
v_call: TRBV20-1
clone_size: NA
d_call: NA
cdr3_nt: TGCAGTGCTAGTAACATTTATAGCAATCAGCCCCAGCATTTT
cdr3_aa: CSASNIYSNQPQHF

j_call: TRBJ1-5
cdr3_length: 14
v_call: TRBV24-1
clone_size: NA
d_call: NA
cdr3_nt: TGTGCCACCCCTTCCACGGAGATGTACCAGCCCCAGCATTTT
cdr3_aa: CATPSTEMYQPQHF

j_call: TRBJ2-5
cdr3_length: 17
v_call: TRBV6-1
clone_size: NA
d_call: NA
cdr3_nt: TGTGCCAGCCGAGTGACAGCAAGCAGGGGGGCTGGAGAGACCCAGTACTTC
cdr3_aa: CASRVTASRGAGETQYF

j_call: TRBJ2-1
cdr3_length: 11
v_call: TRBV20-1
clone_size: NA
d_call: NA
cdr3_nt: TGCAGTGCTATGGTCTTGAATGAGCAGTTCTTC
cdr3_aa: CSAMVLNEQFF

j_call: TRBJ2-1
cdr3_length: 15
v_call: TRBV7-9
clone_size: few
d_call: TRBD2
cdr3_nt: TGTGCCAGCAGCTTAGCCCTGGTAGCGGGAAGTGAGCAGTTCTTC
cdr3_aa: CASSLALVAGSEQFF

j_call: TRBJ2-1
cdr3_length: 12
v_call: TRBV20-1
clone_size: many
d_call: NA
cdr3_nt: TGCAGTGCTAGAGGCTACGCAGATGAGCAGTTCTTC
cdr3_aa: CSARGYADEQFF

j_call: TRBJ1-2
cdr3_length: 15
v_call: TRBV5-1
clone_size: NA
d_call: NA
cdr3_nt: TGCGCCAGCAGCTTGTTCCAGGCAGCTAACTATGGCTACACCTTC
cdr3_aa: CASSLFQAANYGYTF

j_call: TRBJ1-3
cdr3_length: 23
v_call: TRBV12-3/TRBV12-4
clone_size: NA
d_call: TRBD1
cdr3_nt: TGTGCCAGCAGTTTACCCTGGGACAGGGGGCGCAAAGTTGGGGAGGTCTTGGGAAACACCATATATTTT
cdr3_aa: CASSLPWDRGRKVGEVLGNTIYF

j_call: TRBJ1-4
cdr3_length: 15
v_call: TRBV10-3
clone_size: few
d_call: NA
cdr3_nt: TGTGCCATCAGTGAATCGGGTCCTTTGAGTGAAAAACTGTTTTTT
cdr3_aa: CAISESGPLSEKLFF

j_call: TRBJ2-7
cdr3_length: 16
v_call: TRBV5-5
clone_size: NA
d_call: NA
cdr3_nt: TGTGCCAGCAGCCCTAGAGCGGGCCGGAACTCCTACGAGCAGTACTTC
cdr3_aa: CASSPRAGRNSYEQYF

j_call: TRBJ2-1
cdr3_length: 20
v_call: TRBV6-2/TRBV6-3
clone_size: few
d_call: TRBD2
cdr3_nt: TGTGCCAGCAGTTACTCTAGCGGGATCGGTGAAAGGATCTCCTACAATGAGCAGTTCTTC
cdr3_aa: CASSYSSGIGERISYNEQFF

j_call: TRBJ1-5
cdr3_length: 15
v_call: TRBV12-3/TRBV12-4
clone_size: few
d_call: TRBD1
cdr3_nt: TGTGCCAGCAGTTTAAGGGACAGGCCGAATCAGCCCCAGCATTTT
cdr3_aa: CASSLRDRPNQPQHF

j_call: TRBJ2-7
cdr3_length: 15
v_call: TRBV12-3/TRBV12-4
clone_size: NA
d_call: NA
cdr3_nt: TGTGCCAGCAGTTTAGCGATAGGCCACTCCTACGAGCAGTACTTC
cdr3_aa: CASSLAIGHSYEQYF

j_call: TRBJ1-1
cdr3_length: 11
v_call: TRBV12-3/TRBV12-4
clone_size: few
d_call: TRBD1
cdr3_nt: TGTGCCAGCAGATACAACAGGGGCCCTTTCTTT
cdr3_aa: CASRYNRGPFF

j_call: TRBJ2-7
cdr3_length: 13
v_call: TRBV27
clone_size: NA
d_call: TRBD1
cdr3_nt: TGTGCCACCCGCGACAGGGGATCCCACGAGCAGTACTTC
cdr3_aa: CATRDRGSHEQYF

j_call: TRBJ2-7
cdr3_length: 13
v_call: TRBV18
clone_size: few
d_call: NA
cdr3_nt: TGTGCCAGCTCAACGAACCTACAGAACGAGCAGTACTTC
cdr3_aa: CASSTNLQNEQYF

j_call: TRBJ1-2
cdr3_length: 13
v_call: TRBV29-1
clone_size: NA
d_call: NA
cdr3_nt: TGCAGCGTTTCAATCAAGGGTTCCGGAGGCTACACCTTC
cdr3_aa: CSVSIKGSGGYTF

j_call: TRBJ2-1
cdr3_length: 16
v_call: TRBV11-2
clone_size: NA
d_call: NA
cdr3_nt: TGTGCCAGCAGCTTAAGCAACGGGGGGCTCTACAATGAGCAGTTCTTC
cdr3_aa: CASSLSNGGLYNEQFF

j_call: TRBJ1-2
cdr3_length: 14
v_call: TRBV7-9
clone_size: NA
d_call: TRBD1
cdr3_nt: TGTGCCAGCAGCTATACAGGGGGCGGCTATGGCTACACCTTC
cdr3_aa: CASSYTGGGYGYTF

j_call: TRBJ2-1
cdr3_length: 16
v_call: TRBV7-9
clone_size: NA
d_call: NA
cdr3_nt: TGTGCCAGCAGCTTAGGCACGGGGCCGCCCTACAATGAGCAGTTCTTC
cdr3_aa: CASSLGTGPPYNEQFF

j_call: TRBJ2-5
cdr3_length: 13
v_call: TRBV6-2/TRBV6-3
clone_size: few
d_call: NA
cdr3_nt: TGTGCCAGCAGCATAGGGTTACAGCAGACCCAGTACTTC
cdr3_aa: CASSIGLQQTQYF

j_call: TRBJ1-5
cdr3_length: 14
v_call: TRBV10-3
clone_size: NA
d_call: TRBD1
cdr3_nt: TGTGCCATCAGCCAACAGGGGGCTGGTCAGCCCCAGCATTTT
cdr3_aa: CAISQQGAGQPQHF

j_call: TRBJ1-2
cdr3_length: 16
v_call: TRBV7-2
clone_size: NA
d_call: NA
cdr3_nt: TGTGCCAGCAGCCTCCAGCACAGGGAAACTAACTATGGCTACACCTTC
cdr3_aa: CASSLQHRETNYGYTF

j_call: TRBJ2-5
cdr3_length: 13
v_call: TRBV5-1
clone_size: few
d_call: TRBD2
cdr3_nt: TGCGCCAGCACCGCGGGAGTGAGGGAGACCCAGTACTTC
cdr3_aa: CASTAGVRETQYF

j_call: TRBJ2-7
cdr3_length: 14
v_call: TRBV7-2
clone_size: many
d_call: TRBD1
cdr3_nt: TGTGCCAGCTCCCCGACAGGGGCGTCCTACGAGCAGTACTTC
cdr3_aa: CASSPTGASYEQYF

j_call: TRBJ2-4
cdr3_length: 14
v_call: TRBV20-1
clone_size: few
d_call: NA
cdr3_nt: TGCAGTGCTAGTGAGGGGACGACCAAAAACATTCAGTACTTC
cdr3_aa: CSASEGTTKNIQYF

j_call: TRBJ2-7
cdr3_length: 14
v_call: TRBV12-3/TRBV12-4
clone_size: few
d_call: TRBD1
cdr3_nt: TGTGCCAGCAGGACGACAGGGGGGTCCTACGAGCAGTACTTC
cdr3_aa: CASRTTGGSYEQYF

j_call: TRBJ2-7
cdr3_length: 11
v_call: TRBV30
clone_size: few
d_call: NA
cdr3_nt: TGTGCCTGGAGTGTCGGGGATAGGGAGTACTTC
cdr3_aa: CAWSVGDREYF

j_call: TRBJ2-7
cdr3_length: 12
v_call: TRBV20-1
clone_size: few
d_call: NA
cdr3_nt: TGCAGTGCCCAGGCCAACAGTTACGAGCAGTACTTC
cdr3_aa: CSAQANSYEQYF